Given below is one TCR beta chain in context. The data are from a study of control samples from healthy donors and cancer patients. This CDR3 region has 18 residues. CDR1 is MNHNS and CDR2 is SASEGT in the germline V gene. Losses at the gene ends were 4 bases for V and 1 base for J; bases not matched to a gene: 9. Sequencing used immunoSEQ multiplex PCR; TCRdb keeps in-frame clones, though not all of them. The sample lists 150,000 to 200,000 clones, around 90% occurring once. The receptor was isolated from a man aged 25-45 years in good health. This chain connects TRBV6-1 to TRBJ2-1; 11 bases fit TRBD2. The sequenced material came from blood. The CDR3 nucleotides read TGTGCCAGCAGTGCGACTAGCGGGAAGATTTTATCCTACAATGAGCAGTTCTTC. Its translation: CASSATSGKILSYNEQFF.